A selection of T cell receptor beta chains follows, all from one sample in a study of early T cells in non-severe SARS-CoV-2 infection. Using its own MiXCR run on the 5' RACE reads, TCRdb lists one record per CDR3 protein. The sample shows 95,000 to 120,000 distinct CDR3 sequences, 12% of them seen only once. Sequencing was performed on whole blood. Receptor source: an adult who was a healthcare worker with PCR-confirmed SARS-CoV-2 infection or an uninfected control (not recorded which). Each CDR3 is given with its conserved first and last residue. The D gene is left open where the match is weak. The size entry is marked missing in some rows and otherwise reads once, few, many or a size class.

>TRBV12-3/TRBV12-4|NA|few|TRBJ2-1
CASSFGQKGPYNEQFF
TGTGCCAGCAGTTTCGGGCAAAAGGGTCCCTACAATGAGCAGTTCTTC
>TRBV4-1|NA|NA|TRBJ2-7
CASSQTPGTLNYEQYF
TGCGCCAGCAGCCAAACTCCCGGGACACTAAACTACGAGCAGTACTTC
>TRBV28|TRBD1|NA|TRBJ2-7
CASSLGTVYYEQYF
TGTGCCAGCAGTCTGGGGACAGTTTACTACGAGCAGTACTTC
>TRBV27|NA|few|TRBJ1-1
CASSPLAGTNTEAFF
TGTGCCAGCAGCCCCTTGGCAGGGACGAACACTGAAGCTTTCTTT
>TRBV7-8|NA|few|TRBJ2-5
CASSSNGRPTETQYF
TGTGCCAGCAGCTCCAACGGACGTCCCACGGAGACCCAGTACTTC
>TRBV12-3/TRBV12-4|NA|NA|TRBJ1-2
CASSYDSYGYTF
TGTGCCAGCAGTTATGACAGCTATGGCTACACCTTC
>TRBV10-2|NA|few|TRBJ2-5
CASSDPGERKETQYF
TGCGCCAGCAGTGATCCCGGGGAGCGGAAAGAGACCCAGTACTTC
>TRBV6-1|NA|many|TRBJ1-2
CASSASQGNHGYTF
TGTGCCAGCAGTGCAAGTCAGGGGAACCATGGCTACACCTTC
>TRBV29-1|TRBD2|few|TRBJ2-1
CSVESSGGQFF
TGCAGCGTTGAGTCCAGCGGGGGACAGTTCTTC
>TRBV5-4|NA|NA|TRBJ1-6
CASSSDLGGRNSPLHF
TGTGCCAGCAGCTCCGACTTGGGGGGGCGGAATTCACCCCTCCACTTT
>TRBV7-8|NA|many|TRBJ1-5
CASSLYGGKDQPQHF
TGTGCCAGCAGCTTATATGGAGGGAAGGATCAGCCCCAGCATTTT
>TRBV10-3|TRBD1|NA|TRBJ2-7
CATRQTGGEQYF
TGTGCCACTCGGCAGACAGGGGGCGAGCAGTACTTC
>TRBV7-8|NA|few|TRBJ2-2
CASSSPPGAGELFF
TGTGCCAGCAGCTCCCCTCCGGGGGCCGGGGAGCTGTTTTTT
>TRBV27|NA|NA|TRBJ1-5
CASSFSTAGNQPQHF
TGTGCCAGCAGTTTCTCGACTGCCGGTAATCAGCCCCAGCATTTT
>TRBV6-5|NA|few|TRBJ2-7
CASRSVGEQYF
TGTGCCAGCAGATCGGTGGGGGAGCAGTACTTC
>TRBV10-2|TRBD2|many|TRBJ2-7
CASSWLAGHYEQYF
TGCGCCAGCAGTTGGCTAGCGGGTCATTACGAGCAGTACTTC
>TRBV5-1|NA|few|TRBJ2-1
CALRSVVEQFF
TGCGCCCTCCGGTCCGTCGTAGAGCAGTTCTTC
>TRBV28|TRBD2|once|TRBJ2-7
CASSLAGLSYEQYF
TGTGCCAGCAGTTTGGCGGGACTATCCTACGAGCAGTACTTC
>TRBV20-1|NA|NA|TRBJ2-2
CSARDGPGVNTGELFF
TGCAGTGCTAGAGATGGTCCTGGGGTTAACACCGGGGAGCTGTTTTTT
>TRBV18|TRBD1|many|TRBJ1-6
CASSPGQSDSPLHF
TGTGCCAGCTCACCGGGACAGAGTGATTCACCCCTCCACTTT
>TRBV27|NA|few|TRBJ1-1
CASSLQGTNTEAFF
TGTGCCAGCAGTTTACAGGGGACGAACACTGAAGCTTTCTTT
>TRBV19|TRBD1|NA|TRBJ2-7
CASSARTTGGIYEQYF
TGTGCCAGTAGTGCCCGAACGACAGGGGGCATCTACGAGCAGTACTTC
>TRBV9|TRBD1|many|TRBJ2-1
CASSVDDRVNEQFF
TGTGCCAGCAGCGTAGATGACAGGGTAAATGAGCAGTTCTTC
>TRBV18|NA|NA|TRBJ2-7
CASSPRTTLTPYEQYF
TGTGCCAGCTCACCACGCACGACTCTTACACCCTACGAGCAGTACTTC
>TRBV5-4|NA|NA|TRBJ2-1
CASSQTSTVEQFF
TGTGCCAGCAGCCAGACTAGTACGGTTGAGCAGTTCTTC
>TRBV6-1|NA|many|TRBJ2-2
CASDRNTGELFF
TGTGCCAGCGACAGGAACACCGGGGAGCTGTTTTTT
>TRBV27|NA|NA|TRBJ2-5
CASRLGLAGETQYF
TGTGCCAGCAGGCTCGGGTTAGCTGGGGAGACCCAGTACTTC
>TRBV6-1|NA|few|TRBJ1-2
CASRQEHGYTF
TGTGCCAGCCGCCAGGAGCATGGCTACACCTTC
>TRBV20-1|NA|once|TRBJ2-1
CSASAGTPLYNEQFF
TGCAGTGCTAGCGCTGGGACACCTCTTTACAATGAGCAGTTCTTC
>TRBV14|TRBD1|few|TRBJ2-1
CASSQPGQGASNEQFF
TGTGCCAGCAGCCAACCCGGACAGGGGGCGAGCAATGAGCAGTTCTTC
>TRBV4-1|NA|NA|TRBJ2-7
CASSQELALFYEQYF
TGCGCCAGCAGCCAGGAACTAGCCCTTTTTTACGAGCAGTACTTC
>TRBV6-4|TRBD1|many|TRBJ2-1
CASSAYRGNEQFF
TGTGCCAGCAGTGCGTACAGGGGCAATGAGCAGTTCTTC
>TRBV5-1|NA|few|TRBJ1-6
CASSLAERTNSPLHF
TGCGCCAGCAGCTTGGCCGAGAGGACTAATTCACCCCTCCACTTT
>TRBV29-1|NA|NA|TRBJ1-1
CSVVARTDTEAFF
TGCAGCGTTGTTGCCCGGACGGACACTGAAGCTTTCTTT
>TRBV11-2|NA|few|TRBJ2-7
CASSFWAGAVYEQYF
TGTGCCAGCAGCTTTTGGGCAGGGGCAGTTTACGAGCAGTACTTC
>TRBV18|TRBD1|few|TRBJ1-1
CASSLTDRGRSSSNTEAFF
TGTGCCAGCTCACTTACGGACAGGGGGCGTTCCAGTTCGAACACTGAAGCTTTCTTT
>TRBV5-4|TRBD1|many|TRBJ2-1
CASSPPGQGANEQFF
TGTGCCAGCAGCCCGCCGGGACAGGGGGCGAATGAGCAGTTCTTC